These T cell receptor beta chains were read from a single sample in a study of human T cells and chemical hapten exposure. TCRdb re-called the RACE reads with MiXCR, one entry per CDR3 protein. Among around 120,000 distinct CDR3 sequences, roughly 13% were seen once, and the ten largest hold 0.92%. Sequencing was performed on whole blood, taken in connection with sensitization to the hapten diphenylcyclopropenone (DPC). Receptors were obtained from a man younger than 30 with alopecia areata. Some clones in this sample may be carry-over from other donors' samples. Both conserved end residues are part of each CDR3. A D gene is named only where the DNA matches it firmly. A clone size is listed for some rows: how often the clone was seen (once, few, many), or a class if it is expanded.

cdr3_aa: CASSLTGKENTEAFF
cdr3_nt: TGTGCCAGCAGCTTGACAGGGAAGGAGAACACTGAAGCTTTCTTT
clone_size: few
j_call: TRBJ1-1
d_call: TRBD1
v_call: TRBV7-6

cdr3_aa: CASSSDRDRNTIYF
cdr3_nt: TGTGCCAGCAGCTCCGACAGGGATAGGAACACCATATATTTT
clone_size: few
j_call: TRBJ1-3
d_call: TRBD1
v_call: TRBV7-9

cdr3_aa: CASSQARTGGRETQYF
cdr3_nt: TGCGCCAGCAGCCAGGCCCGGACAGGGGGAAGGGAGACCCAGTACTTC
clone_size: -
j_call: TRBJ2-5
d_call: TRBD1
v_call: TRBV4-3

cdr3_aa: CASSLVAGNTEAFF
cdr3_nt: TGTGCCAGCAGCTTAGTTGCCGGGAACACTGAAGCTTTCTTT
clone_size: many
j_call: TRBJ1-1
d_call: -
v_call: TRBV7-9

cdr3_aa: CASSIRQGSGKTQYF
cdr3_nt: TGTGCCAGTAGTATCCGGCAGGGAAGTGGAAAGACCCAGTACTTC
clone_size: -
j_call: TRBJ2-5
d_call: -
v_call: TRBV19

cdr3_aa: CASSGSRNTEAFF
cdr3_nt: TGTGCCAGCTCGGGCAGCCGGAACACTGAAGCTTTCTTT
clone_size: -
j_call: TRBJ1-1
d_call: -
v_call: TRBV6-5

cdr3_aa: CASSPIPRGKINEQFF
cdr3_nt: TGCGCCAGCAGCCCTATACCAAGGGGGAAGATTAATGAGCAGTTCTTC
clone_size: -
j_call: TRBJ2-1
d_call: -
v_call: TRBV4-1

cdr3_aa: CASSLAGQGPNQPQHF
cdr3_nt: TGTGCCAGCAGCTTAGCCGGACAGGGACCTAATCAGCCCCAGCATTTT
clone_size: -
j_call: TRBJ1-5
d_call: TRBD1
v_call: TRBV7-8

cdr3_aa: CASSYSPGEAYEQYF
cdr3_nt: TGTGCCAGCAGTTACTCGCCCGGGGAAGCCTACGAGCAGTACTTC
clone_size: few
j_call: TRBJ2-7
d_call: -
v_call: TRBV6-2/TRBV6-3

cdr3_aa: CASSLTGPRPNEQFF
cdr3_nt: TGTGCCAGCAGTTTAACCGGGCCCCGGCCCAATGAGCAGTTCTTC
clone_size: -
j_call: TRBJ2-1
d_call: -
v_call: TRBV27